The T cell receptor (beta chain) under discussion was sequenced for a study of regulatory T cells in long-lasting Graves disease. Combining iRepertoire HTBI primers with Arm-PCR of CDR3 regions, the authors built TCR beta libraries. MiXCR was run by TCRdb on the multiplex PCR reads, yielding one entry per CDR3 protein. This sample yields more than 350,000 distinct CDR3 sequences, of which approximately 15% are seen a single time; approximately 15% belongs to the top ten. Time point here: newly diagnosed GD, antithyroid drugs for less than 3 months. Researchers made the TCR library from RNA that was extracted from PBMCs. The sample holds a few counts of this clonotype. No antigen is known for it. Study-level points and caveats: Persistent Graves' patients possessed reduced TCR diversity relative to recently diagnosed ones.

These data were also filed under a second study, of T cells in Graves' hyperthyroidism and ophthalmopathy.

The specimen comprised peripheral blood mononuclear cells (PBMCs), sampled at new diagnosis, from a patient treated with antithyroid drugs. The sequence derives from a woman younger than 45 with Graves disease.

This chain's CDR3 is CASRTGGSLGGYTF. The CDR3 DNA reads TGTGCCAGCAGAACAGGGGGCAGCTTGGGAGGCTACACCTTC. V gene TRBV2 combines with J gene TRBJ1-2, with TRBD1 matching over 9 bases. CDR1 and CDR2 from the germline V gene are SNHLY and FYNNEI. The V gene end was trimmed by 6 bases and the J gene end by 8 bases; junction bases not matched to a gene: 10. The CDR3 loop spans 14 amino acids.